This TCR beta chain was recovered during a study of blood T cell repertoires in COVID-19. The wider study: Sites across the United States, Italy and Spain contributed samples from acute and convalescent COVID-19. T cells, B-cell-depleted T cells, or PBMCs provided the cDNA or gDNA that served as material.

The repertoire was sequenced with immunoSEQ multiplex PCR; TCRdb's copy has only in-frame clones and lacks some. Found here are about 340,000 clones, 88% of them singletons; the top ten hold about 6.7%. The sequenced sample consisted of peripheral blood. The sequence derives from a woman in her seventies with COVID-19, enrolled during active disease.

CDR3 in DNA: TGTGCCAGCAGTCCCAGGGTTGGTAACTATGGCTACACCTTC. As protein: CASSPRVGNYGYTF. V usage is TRBV11-2 and J usage is TRBJ1-2; D possibly corresponds to TRBD1 (5 bases). V dropped 6 bases and J dropped 1 base, with 12 bases sitting between them. Germline CDR1 reads SGHAT; CDR2 reads FQNNGV. This CDR3 spans 14 amino acids.